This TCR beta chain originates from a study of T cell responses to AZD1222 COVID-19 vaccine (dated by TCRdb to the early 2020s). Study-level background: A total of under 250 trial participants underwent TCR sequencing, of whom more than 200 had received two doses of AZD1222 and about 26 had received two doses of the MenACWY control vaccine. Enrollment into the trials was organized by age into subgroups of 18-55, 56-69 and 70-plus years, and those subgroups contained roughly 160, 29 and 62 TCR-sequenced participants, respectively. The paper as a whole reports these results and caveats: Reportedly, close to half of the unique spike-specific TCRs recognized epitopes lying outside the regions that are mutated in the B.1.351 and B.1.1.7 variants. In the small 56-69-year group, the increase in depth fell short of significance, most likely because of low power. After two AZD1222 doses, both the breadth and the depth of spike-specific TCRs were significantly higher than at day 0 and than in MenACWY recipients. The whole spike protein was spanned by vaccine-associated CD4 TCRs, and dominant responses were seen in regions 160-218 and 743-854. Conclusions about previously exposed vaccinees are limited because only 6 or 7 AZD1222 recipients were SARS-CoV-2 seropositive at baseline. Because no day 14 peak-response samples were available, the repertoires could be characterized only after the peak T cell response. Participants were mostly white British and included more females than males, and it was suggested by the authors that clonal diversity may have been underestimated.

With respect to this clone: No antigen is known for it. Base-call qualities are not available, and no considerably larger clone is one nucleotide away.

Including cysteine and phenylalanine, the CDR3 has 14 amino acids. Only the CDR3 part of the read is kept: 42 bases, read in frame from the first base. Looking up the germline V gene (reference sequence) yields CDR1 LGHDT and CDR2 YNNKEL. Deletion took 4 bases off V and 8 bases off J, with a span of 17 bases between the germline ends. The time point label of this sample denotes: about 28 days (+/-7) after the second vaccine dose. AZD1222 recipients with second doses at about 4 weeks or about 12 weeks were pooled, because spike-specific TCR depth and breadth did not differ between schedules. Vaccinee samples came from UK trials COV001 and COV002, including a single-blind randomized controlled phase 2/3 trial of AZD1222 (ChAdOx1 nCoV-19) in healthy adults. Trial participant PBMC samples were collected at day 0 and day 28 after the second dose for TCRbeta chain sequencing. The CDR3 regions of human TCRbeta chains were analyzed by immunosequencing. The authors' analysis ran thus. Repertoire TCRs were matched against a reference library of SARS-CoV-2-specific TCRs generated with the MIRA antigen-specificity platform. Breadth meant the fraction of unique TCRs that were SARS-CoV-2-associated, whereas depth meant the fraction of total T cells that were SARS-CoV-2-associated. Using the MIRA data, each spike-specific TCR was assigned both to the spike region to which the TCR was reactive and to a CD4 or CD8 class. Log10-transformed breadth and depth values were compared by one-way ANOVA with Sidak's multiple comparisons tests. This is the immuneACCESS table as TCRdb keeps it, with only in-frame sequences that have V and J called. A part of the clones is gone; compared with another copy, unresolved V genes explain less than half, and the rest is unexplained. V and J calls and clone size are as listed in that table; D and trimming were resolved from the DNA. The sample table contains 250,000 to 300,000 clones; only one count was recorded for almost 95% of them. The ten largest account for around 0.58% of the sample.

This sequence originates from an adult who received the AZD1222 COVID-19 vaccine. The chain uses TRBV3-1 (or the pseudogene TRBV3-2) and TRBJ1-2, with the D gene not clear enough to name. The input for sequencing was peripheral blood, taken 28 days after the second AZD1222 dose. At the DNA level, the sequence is TGTGCCAGCAGCCCCTCCCGGGCCACCGGGGGCTACACCTTC. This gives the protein CASSPSRATGGYTF.